The clone carrying this T cell receptor (beta chain) was detected a few times. Its antigen is not identified. This entry is derived from a study of glioma-infiltrating T cells. TCR alpha and beta CDR3 regions were amplified from RNA using iRepertoire nested multiplex PCR. Tissue mRNA or PBMC total RNA, 100-400 ng, went into one-step reverse transcription and amplification. Using its own MiXCR run on the multiplex PCR reads, TCRdb lists one record per CDR3 protein. This table holds 100,000 to 150,000 distinct CDR3 sequences, 24% found once. The germline V and J ends were trimmed by 2 bases and 0 bases, with 6 bases remaining between them. CDR1 SGHTA and CDR2 FQGNSA come from the germline V gene. CDR3 length: 14 amino acids. General observations from the study: Tissue-blood divergence was below expectation in non-neoplastic patients, above in gliomas. CDR3 overlap between tissue and blood was very small.

V usage is TRBV7-2 and J usage is TRBJ2-3, with a weak D call TRBD1 (5 bases). The material sequenced was glioma tissue, nonneoplastic brain tissue, or PBMCs (not recorded which). The sequence was collected from a human donor with low-grade glioma or glioblastoma, undergoing nonglioma brain surgery, or in good health (not recorded which). The chain's CDR3 is CASSLQGSTDTQYF. CDR3 in DNA: TGTGCCAGCAGCTTACAGGGTAGCACAGATACGCAGTATTTT.